The 24 T cell receptor beta chains reported below all come from one sample, sequenced in a study of blood T cells in healthy people across ages. Sample-barcoded 5' priming and a J-beta primer mix drove a second PCR of 7 to 11 cycles. TCRdb re-derived calls from the 5' RACE reads in MiXCR, one entry per CDR3 protein. The sample comprises 750,000 to 850,000 distinct CDR3 sequences, approximately 25% of which are singletons, and under 4% rests with the top ten. The data also belong to a second study, concerning T cells of mothers and their children.

Sequencing was carried out using blood. These receptors all stem from a boy aged 5 to 17 in good health.

The chain combines TRBV7-8 with TRBJ1-1; 7 nucleotides align to TRBD1. V lost 4 bases to trimming and J lost 3 bases; unmatched junction nucleotides: 8. The CDR3 contains 15 residues. In germline, CDR1 is SGHVS, CDR2 FQNEAQ. The CDR3 DNA is TGTGCCAGCAGCTCGGGGACAGCTGGATACACTGAAGCTTTCTTT. Translation gives CASSSGTAGYTEAFF. The full variable domain, in which reference TRBV7-8 and TRBJ1-1 provide the parts outside the CDR3, is GAGVSQSPRYKVAKRGQDVALRCDPISGHVSLFWYQQALGQGPEFLTYFQNEAQLDKSGLPSDRFFAERPEGSVSTLKIQRTQQEDSAVYLCASSSGTAGYTEAFFGQGTRLTVV.

The CDR3: CASSPIRGLANEKLFF. The CDR3, as DNA: TGTGCCAGCAGCCCGATTCGGGGTTTAGCAAATGAAAAACTGTTTTTT. The chain carries TRBV27 and TRBJ1-4; D is uncertain. CDR1 and CDR2 from the germline V gene are MNHEY and SMNVEV (reference sequence). CDR3 length equals 16 residues. V was trimmed by 6 bases and J by 5 bases, leaving 19 bases between them.

This clonotype was seen ten or more times. This chain connects TRBV14 to TRBJ1-1; D ambiguous. Germline CDR1 is SGHDN and CDR2 is FVKESK. The CDR3 has 13 amino acids. Trimming stripped 4 bases from V and 3 bases from J, with 9 bases between. CDR3 loop: CASSLIRDTEAFF. In nucleotides, the CDR3 is TGTGCCAGCAGCCTCATTCGGGACACTGAAGCTTTCTTT. Together with reference TRBV14 and TRBJ1-1, the CDR3 gives the full variable domain: EAGVTQFPSHSVIEKGQTVTLRCDPISGHDNLYWYRRVMGKEIKFLLHFVKESKQDESGMPNNRFLAERTGGTYSTLKVQPAELEDSGVYFCASSLIRDTEAFFGQGTRLTVV.

This clonotype has a handful of counts. The CDR3 DNA follows: TGTGCCAGCAGCCAAACCGGGACTCGGTCTATCGCGTTGGGAAACACCATATATTTT. This translates into CASSQTGTRSIALGNTIYF. J is TRBJ1-3 and V is TRBV28; tentatively, D is TRBD1 (5 bases). The CDR3 covers 19 residues. Trimming removed 6 bases at V and 4 bases at J, with 28 bases between. The germline gives CDR1 MDHEN, CDR2 SYDVKM.

J is TRBJ1-6 and V is TRBV28; TRBD1 might be the D (5 bases). The CDR3 covers 15 residues. The germline gives CDR1 MDHEN, CDR2 SYDVKM. V was clipped by 5 bases and J by 10 bases, with 18 bases between them. The CDR3 DNA follows: TGTGCCAGCAGTCCCCGGGGGTCGAAAGGCTCACCCCTCCACTTT. It specifies CASSPRGSKGSPLHF.

This clonotype occurred a few times. The chain is built from TRBV6-2 or TRBV6-3 and TRBJ2-1, with D perhaps TRBD1 (5 bases). Per the germline V gene, CDR1 is MNHEY and CDR2 is SVGEGT. Between the trimmed V and J ends, which lost 5 bases and 1 base, there was a span of 15 bases. The CDR3 sequence is 16 residues long. The CDR3 DNA follows: TGTGCCAGCAGTCGCCCGTGGGGCCCTTCCTACAATGAGCAGTTCTTC. It encodes CASSRPWGPSYNEQFF.

This clonotype was detected only once. The conserved final phenylalanine or tryptophan is absent from the CDR3, which likely points to a read error. The chain combines TRBV7-2 with TRBJ2-1; a weak D match, TRBD2 (6 bases). Germline CDR1 is SGHTA and CDR2 is FQGNSA. The germline V and J ends were trimmed by 7 bases and 11 bases, with 21 bases remaining between them. The CDR3 is 14 amino acids. The DNA of the CDR3 is TGTGCCAGCATAGAGGGGACTCGTGGGACCCAGCAGTTCCTC. Translation gives CASIEGTRGTQQFL.

This clonotype was observed a few times. The genes are TRBV20-1 and TRBJ2-1; tentative D call: TRBD2 (6 bases). The CDR3 runs to 12 residues. Trimming stripped 8 bases from V and 4 bases from J, with 12 bases between. In germline, CDR1 is DFQATT, CDR2 SNEGSKA (reference sequence). The CDR3, as DNA: TGCAGTTGGGCTAGCGCTTACAATGAGCAGTTCTTC. Translating gives CSWASAYNEQFF.

This chain joins TRBV29-1 and TRBJ2-3; 11 nucleotides line up with TRBD2. This CDR3 comprises 19 residues. V trimming: 6 bases; J trimming: 0 bases; junction bases outside the gene matches: 17. In germline, CDR1 is SQVTM, CDR2 ANQGSEA. The CDR3 DNA reads as TGCAGCGTGCCAGACCCTCTAGCGGGAGGCCTTTCTAGCACAGATACGCAGTATTTT. Amino acid sequence: CSVPDPLAGGLSSTDTQYF.

The chain has TRBV14 and TRBJ1-2, with TRBD1 identical over 7 bases. CDR3 length: 15 residues. Germline CDR1 reads SGHDN; CDR2 reads FVKESK. J was trimmed by 2 bases and V by 4 bases; bases with no gene match: 7. The CDR3 reads CASSPDRFGNYGYTF. The CDR3 region has the DNA TGTGCCAGCAGCCCGGACAGGTTTGGGAACTATGGCTACACCTTC.

This clonotype has ten or more counts. The V gene is TRBV4-2, the J gene TRBJ2-7; 9 nucleotides line up with TRBD1. Germline V gene lookup returns CDR1 LGHNA and CDR2 YNFKEQ. The CDR3 totals 15 residues. V shed 5 bases, J shed 2 bases, and the junction held 7 bases outside the gene matches. DNA for the CDR3: TGTGCCAGCAGCTTGGACAGGGGCTCTACCTACGAGCAGTACTTC. Its protein is CASSLDRGSTYEQYF.

The V and J genes are TRBV28 and TRBJ1-5; D call uncertain. Germline V lookup: CDR1 MDHEN, CDR2 SYDVKM. V shed 4 bases and J shed 5 bases, with 9 bases lying between them. The CDR3 is 13 residues long. CDR3 bases: TGTGCCAGCAGTTCCCTGCCGGATCAGCCCCAGCATTTT. It is translated as CASSSLPDQPQHF.

The rearrangement links TRBV7-9 to TRBJ2-6, with 8 nucleotides matching TRBD1. The CDR3 runs to 20 residues. Germline V gene sequence: CDR1 SEHNR, CDR2 FQNEAQ (reference sequence). With V trimmed by 4 bases and J by 0 bases, 14 bases remained unmatched. CDR3 sequence (DNA): TGTGCCAGCAGCTCCTTCCCCTTGGGGACAGGAAACTCTGGGGCCAACGTCCTGACTTTC. Translation gives CASSSFPLGTGNSGANVLTF.

The chain has TRBV5-1 and TRBJ2-7; TRBD2 agrees at 8 bases. TRBJ2-1 explains the end of the DNA better; the J call may be wrong. Per the germline V gene, CDR1 is SGHRS and CDR2 is YFSETQ. This CDR3 region has 14 residues. The CDR3 sequence is CASSAGLDYNEQFF. The CDR3 region has the DNA TGCGCCAGCAGTGCGGGACTAGACTACAATGAGCAGTTCTTC.

This clonotype has a handful of counts. V usage is TRBV6-4 and J usage is TRBJ2-2; no clear D gene. Germline-derived CDR1 and CDR2 are MRHNA and SNTAGT. V was clipped by 2 bases and J by 8 bases, with 9 bases between them. The CDR3 runs to 13 residues. CDR3: CASSDGDGGELFF. The CDR3 nucleotides read TGTGCCAGCAGTGACGGGGATGGGGGGGAGCTGTTTTTT.

In this sample, this clonotype turned up many times. This chain connects TRBV7-8 to TRBJ2-3, with D unresolved. The CDR3 has 15 residues. Germline CDR1 SGHVS, CDR2 FQNEAQ. Trimming took 4 bases from V and 4 from J, leaving 15 bases between them. CDR3: CASSSNLLIADTQYF. CDR3 nucleotide sequence: TGTGCCAGCAGCTCAAACTTGTTGATAGCAGATACGCAGTATTTT.

This clonotype was seen more than once but under ten times. The chain has TRBV28 and TRBJ1-2; 11 bases match TRBD1. This CDR3 has 13 amino acids. Germline values: CDR1 MDHEN, CDR2 SYDVKM. V was pared by 9 bases and J by 3 bases, with 3 bases of the junction left unmatched. In DNA form, the CDR3 reads TGTGCCAGTCGGGACAGGGGGGACTATGGCTACACCTTC. Its translation is CASRDRGDYGYTF.

The chain recombines TRBV10-3 with TRBJ2-7; possible D gene TRBD1, 6 bases. The ends were cut back, 0 bases at V and 3 bases at J, with 9 bases in the middle. The CDR3 runs to 14 residues. Per germline, CDR1 ENHRY and CDR2 SYGVKD. CDR3 coding DNA: TGTGCCATCAGTGAGTCCCCAGGGGACTACGAGCAGTACTTC. Translation: CAISESPGDYEQYF.

This clonotype was seen only a few times. V and J are TRBV5-4 and TRBJ2-1, with D tentatively TRBD2 (7 bases). CDR3 size: 16 residues. V dropped 4 bases and J dropped 4 bases, with 18 bases sitting between them. Germline V gives CDR1 SGHNT, CDR2 YYREEE (reference sequence). This chain's CDR3 is CASSLEGGRVYNEQFF. As DNA, the CDR3 is TGTGCCAGCAGCCTTGAGGGGGGGCGCGTGTACAATGAGCAGTTCTTC.

The chain has TRBV6-2 or TRBV6-3 and TRBJ2-1, with 7 positions matching TRBD2. Losses at the gene ends were 7 bases for V and 6 bases for J; bases not matched to a gene: 18. The CDR3 has 17 residues. Germline-derived CDR1 and CDR2 are MNHEY and SVGEGT. CDR3 protein: CASTYLFGISGGNEQFF. DNA of the CDR3: TGTGCCAGCACCTACTTGTTTGGGATTTCGGGGGGCAATGAGCAGTTCTTC.

Points on this clonotype: One junction end disagrees with the germline gene, perhaps due to a read error. The chain couples TRBV20-1 to TRBJ2-3; D ambiguous. The CDR3 runs to 13 residues. The V gene's germline CDR1 is DFQATT and CDR2 SNEGSKA (reference sequence). This chain's CDR3 is CSAEAREPDTQYF. The DNA for the CDR3 is TGCAGTGCCGAAGCCCGCGAACCGGATACCCAGTATTTT.

This clonotype was observed a few times. The rearrangement joins TRBV20-1 to TRBJ2-7; D unresolved. Germline V gene sequence: CDR1 DFQATT, CDR2 SNEGSKA (reference sequence). Deletions cut 2 bases from V and 2 bases from J, with 10 bases between. This CDR3 is 13 amino acids long. The CDR3 DNA reads as TGCAGTGCTAGATTGGCAGTGCCCTACGAGCAGTACTTC. It yields the protein CSARLAVPYEQYF.

The chain is built from TRBV19 and TRBJ2-6; D not certain. Germline-derived CDR1 and CDR2 are LNHDA and SQIVND (reference sequence). Trimming took 0 bases from V and 2 from J, leaving 5 bases between them. The CDR3 contains 15 residues. The CDR3 DNA reads TGTGCCAGTAGTATAGAAGGAACTGGGGCCAACGTCCTGACTTTC. Protein: CASSIEGTGANVLTF.

This clonotype turned up a few times. The chain recombines TRBV5-1 with TRBJ2-1; 9 nucleotides line up with TRBD2. The V gene end was trimmed by 6 bases and the J gene end by 5 bases; junction bases not matched to a gene: 9. The germline V gene has CDR1 SGHRS and CDR2 YFSETQ. This CDR3 region has 15 residues. CDR3 DNA: TGCGCCAGCACCGCCTGGACTAGCGCTAACAATGAGCAGTTCTTC. Translation: CASTAWTSANNEQFF.